What follows describes a single T cell receptor beta chain. Its matching antigen is unknown. A second PCR of roughly 6 to 12 cycles used a sample-barcoded 5' primer and a J-beta primer mix. TCRdb independently ran MiXCR on the 5' RACE reads; one entry per CDR3 protein. The data contain approximately 940,000 distinct CDR3 sequences, roughly 50% of them singletons. The donors, all healthy, were Caucasians living in Russia, aged roughly 6 to 100. Isolation of PBMCs gave at least 6.5 million cells per sample. The CDR3 length is 12 residues. V lost 5 bases, J lost 6 bases, and 13 bases lay in between. Germline V gene data show CDR1 as SQVTM and CDR2 as ANQGSEA. The sample comes from a study of blood T cells in healthy people across ages. Whole-study results and caveats: Per million T cells, TCR beta diversity dropped roughly linearly as age increased. More naive CD4+ cells and higher diversity were found in long-lived than in aged donors.

Sequences were obtained from blood. The clonotype was recovered from a man younger than 45 in good health. V usage is TRBV29-1 and J usage is TRBJ1-2; no clear D. The CDR3 reads CSVSSDWDGYTF. CDR3 DNA: TGCAGCGTTTCCTCGGACTGGGATGGCTACACCTTC.